Sequencing of this TCR beta chain was carried out in a study of a mutant IDH1 vaccine in newly diagnosed glioma. Study details: Most patients had radiochemotherapy with temozolomide before enrollment; others had one alone. Study outcomes and limitations: Whatever changes occurred in top peripheral T cell clonotypes seemed unrelated to pseudoprogression. Vaccine-induced responses were seen in more than 90% of patients, spanning several MHC alleles.

The sample's time point: week 5, during vaccination. Each dose of the vaccine consisted of 300 ug of mutant IDH1 20-mer peptide, with topical imiquimod. Note on this clone: Its antigen is still unknown.

Trimming removed 7 bases from V and 0 bases from J, with 13 bases in between. Germline assignment: CDR1 MDHEN and CDR2 SYDVKM. There are 15 residues in the CDR3. Assay used: immunoSEQ multiplex PCR; TCRdb lists only in-frame clones, some missing. Of 75,000 to 80,000 clones in the sample, around nine tenths were seen once. The source is a woman between 45 and 65 years old with glioma. The sample was PBMCs, taken from a glioma patient whose treatment included an IDH1 peptide vaccine. J is TRBJ1-5 and V is TRBV28; D unclear. The DNA of the CDR3 is TGTGCCAGCACCCTCTGGAGGGATAGCAATCAGCCCCAGCATTTT. This gives the protein CASTLWRDSNQPQHF.